A selection of T cell receptor beta chains follows, all from one sample in a study of a mutant IDH1 vaccine in newly diagnosed glioma. Using immunoSEQ multiplex PCR, the repertoire was profiled, and TCRdb retains in-frame clones only, with some absent. The table lists about 28,000 clones, roughly 80% of them singletons. For these receptors, no antigen is known. The input for sequencing was PBMCs, taken from a glioma patient whose treatment included an IDH1 peptide vaccine. The receptors derive from a woman younger than 45 with glioma. Each CDR3 is given without its conserved first and last residue. The order of the fields is V gene, D gene, CDR3 protein. A D gene is named only where the DNA matches it firmly.

V: TRBV4-2
D: .
CDR3: ASSQYAAGVTNEKLF

V: TRBV6-1
D: .
CDR3: ASSYGGNEQY

V: TRBV18
D: .
CDR3: ASSPEKVFSPLH

V: TRBV29-1
D: .
CDR3: SVMKQSGGYT

V: TRBV5-1
D: .
CDR3: ASSLDGNYGYT

V: TRBV6-5
D: .
CDR3: ASSQGNEAF

V: TRBV4-1
D: .
CDR3: ASGLMNTEAF

V: TRBV7-5
D: .
CDR3: VRQGAKAF

V: TRBV4-3
D: TRBD2
CDR3: ASSQVVLAGGSTDTQY

V: TRBV4-3
D: TRBD2
CDR3: ASSQDVAGGGETQY

V: TRBV25-1
D: .
CDR3: ASSAPQNTEAF

V: TRBV7-8
D: .
CDR3: ASSLGGYLGTEAF

V: TRBV11-2
D: .
CDR3: ASSLRGDEQF

V: TRBV7-6
D: TRBD1
CDR3: ASSFLQGDGYT

V: TRBV5-4
D: .
CDR3: ASSLEGGGYT

V: TRBV18
D: .
CDR3: ASSPPGVRAEAF

V: TRBV7-7
D: .
CDR3: ASSLLGGVTGELF

V: TRBV30
D: .
CDR3: AWSVGGSRSGNTIY

V: TRBV9
D: .
CDR3: ASSFLARPYEQY

V: TRBV10-3
D: .
CDR3: AIKGPAREYEQY

V: TRBV5-1
D: .
CDR3: ASSLATGTYEQY

V: TRBV29-1
D: TRBD1
CDR3: SVGGQGKGQPQH

V: TRBV10-2
D: .
CDR3: ASRGFSGANVLT

V: TRBV5-1
D: .
CDR3: ASSWAQETQY

V: TRBV21-1
D: .
CDR3: ASSKATPGQSEETQY

V: TRBV6-5
D: .
CDR3: ASSYLNGLEAF

V: TRBV27
D: .
CDR3: ASRRTVNTEAF

V: TRBV2
D: .
CDR3: ASSTTRGTIY

V: TRBV5-6
D: .
CDR3: ASSHGGNTEAF

V: TRBV30
D: .
CDR3: AWRGTSYGYT

V: TRBV29-1
D: TRBD2
CDR3: SVDSRGGDQETQY

V: TRBV7-2
D: TRBD1
CDR3: ASSLGQGPTDTQY

V: TRBV23-1
D: .
CDR3: ASSRDETGELF

V: TRBV4-3
D: TRBD2
CDR3: ASSQERGGQETQY

V: TRBV13
D: TRBD2
CDR3: ASSSGLAEQF

V: TRBV2
D: .
CDR3: ASRQLDLGWVYT

V: TRBV14
D: .
CDR3: ASSQNAWETQY

V: TRBV4-3
D: TRBD1
CDR3: ASSQQQGTEAF

V: TRBV7-9
D: TRBD1
CDR3: ASSLGGQVGEAF